The T cell receptor beta chain under discussion was sequenced for a study of OX40 agonist ivuxolimab in advanced cancers. Study background: Recorded diagnoses for dose-escalation patients were hepatocellular carcinoma, melanoma, renal cell or head and neck cancer.

The protocol was immunoSEQ multiplex PCR, while the TCRdb copy is restricted to in-frame clones and leaves out a portion. Of some 20,000 clones in the sample, about 74% were seen once. CDR3 length: 13 residues. Germline CDR1 is MDHEN and CDR2 is SYDVKM. The receptor was isolated from an adult with an advanced solid tumor such as melanoma, head and neck, liver or kidney cancer. The sample here was CD4+ or CD8+ T cells sorted from blood, taken in a trial of the OX40 agonist ivuxolimab. V and J are TRBV28 and TRBJ1-1; tentative D call: TRBD1 (5 bases). The CDR3 is CATVGERGTEAFF. CDR3 coding DNA: TGTGCTACGGTGGGGGAACGGGGCACTGAAGCTTTCTTT.